The T cell receptor beta chain under discussion was sequenced for a study of graft-versus-host responses after intestinal transplantation. For the study at large: The study gave all recipients anti-thymocyte globulin induction, then tacrolimus and steroids for about three years.

The data were produced by immunoSEQ multiplex PCR, yet TCRdb's version contains in-frame clones alone and is incomplete. Among around 29,000 clones, about 85% were seen once, and the ten largest hold roughly 12%. The CDR3 is 13 amino acids. CDR1 WSHSY and CDR2 SAAADI come from the germline V gene. A note on this clone: Its antigen is as yet unknown.

General study findings and limits: GvH clones detected in recipient marrow included some appearing first in ileum or blood.

V is TRBV10-2 and J is TRBJ2-5; D call uncertain. The assigned J gene may be wrong: the sequence end matches TRBJ2-7 better. This sample comprised PBMCs, obtained roughly 68 weeks after intestinal transplantation. This TCR was recovered from a human patient who received an intestinal transplant, so some T cells may come from the graft donor. DNA for the CDR3: TGCGCCAGCAGTGATTTCCAGCCCTACGAGCAGTACTTC. Translating gives CASSDFQPYEQYF.